This is a list of T cell receptor beta chains from one sample in a study of tumor and adjacent non-tumor tissue in lung cancer. TCRdb analysed the multiplex PCR reads with MiXCR anew, one entry per CDR3 protein. The sample shows some 100,000 distinct CDR3 sequences, about 65% of them seen only once. Source material: distant non-tumor lung tissue. Receptors were obtained from a man aged 60-69 years with non-small cell lung cancer. CDR3s include the opening cysteine and the closing phenylalanine or tryptophan. D genes are given only for firm matches. Only part of the rows carry a size: once, few, many, or a class if the clone is expanded.

abundance	d_gene	v_gene	j_gene	CDR3nt	CDR3aa
.	TRBD1	TRBV29-1	TRBJ2-7	TGCAGCGTTCTTGGGGCCGGACAGGGACTCCACGAGCAGTACTTC	CSVLGAGQGLHEQYF
.	.	TRBV14	TRBJ1-1	TGTGCCAGCAGCCAGATCAGGGTCAGTGAAGCTTTCTTT	CASSQIRVSEAFF
many	.	TRBV5-6	TRBJ1-6	TGTGCCAGCAGCGGGGGGGGCAGGAGTAATTCACCCCTCCACTTT	CASSGGGRSNSPLHF
.	.	TRBV29-1	TRBJ2-1	TGCAGCATTGAAGGTAAACACAGCTACTACAACGAGCAGTTCTTC	CSIEGKHSYYNEQFF
.	TRBD1	TRBV6-1	TRBJ1-5	TGTGCCAGCGCCCTGACAGGGGGCAGGGATACGCAGCATTTT	CASALTGGRDTQHF
many	.	TRBV6-1	TRBJ2-4	TGTGCCAGCAGTACAAACTGGGGAGAAAACATTCAGTACTTC	CASSTNWGENIQYF
.	TRBD2	TRBV6-2/TRBV6-3	TRBJ2-1	TGTGACAGCAGCATCCCGATAATAGCGGGGGACAATGGGCAGTTCTTC	CDSSIPIIAGDNGQFF
medium-sized	.	TRBV11-1	TRBJ2-7	TGTGCCAGCAGCAAGGGACCGACGGGGGAGCAGTACTTC	CASSKGPTGEQYF
.	.	TRBV11-2	TRBJ2-3	TGTGCCAGCAGCTTTGAGCCTAGAGATGCGCAGTATTTT	CASSFEPRDAQYF
few	.	TRBV7-9	TRBJ2-5	TGTGCCAGCGGCCCAGGGACGGCCTTTGGGATCCAAGAGACCCAGTACTTC	CASGPGTAFGIQETQYF
.	.	TRBV29-1	TRBJ2-2	TGCAGCCTTGATCCTGGTAGGGCGGGGGAGCTGTTTTTT	CSLDPGRAGELFF
.	.	TRBV4-1	TRBJ1-5	TGCGCCAGCAACCAAACCGGGGCAGGGCGTGATGGCAATCAGCCCCAGCATTTT	CASNQTGAGRDGNQPQHF
many	.	TRBV5-1	TRBJ2-5	TGCGCCAGCAGCTCTTGGGATACTATAGAGACCCAGTACTTC	CASSSWDTIETQYF
many	TRBD1	TRBV30	TRBJ2-7	TGTGCCTGGAGGTACCGGGACAGGGGGGCCTACGAGCAGTACTTC	CAWRYRDRGAYEQYF
.	TRBD1	TRBV7-8	TRBJ1-4	TGTGCCAGCAGCTTAGCTTTTTACAGGGGAAGAGAAAAACTGTTTTTT	CASSLAFYRGREKLFF
few	TRBD2	TRBV28	TRBJ2-2	TGTGTCAGCAGCCCCGTCGGACGGGGCGGGGGGAACACCGGGGAGCTGTTTTTT	CVSSPVGRGGGNTGELFF
once	.	TRBV29-1	TRBJ2-1	TGCGGCGTTGCCTATGGTTCACAGGGTCTCCTCTACATTGAGCAGTTCTTC	CGVAYGSQGLLYIEQFF
.	.	TRBV20-1	TRBJ1-5	TGCAGTGCGGGGAATGACACGGAACGCAATCAGCCCCAGCATTTT	CSAGNDTERNQPQHF
.	.	TRBV20-1	TRBJ2-5	TGCAGTGCTTCTTACGGACTCCCAATTGGGTACCAAGAGACCCAGTACTTC	CSASYGLPIGYQETQYF
many	TRBD1	TRBV20-1	TRBJ1-2	TGCAGTGCTAGTAGGACAGGTAGCTATGGCTACACCTTC	CSASRTGSYGYTF
.	.	TRBV29-1	TRBJ2-5	TGCAACGTTGCAGGGGAACAGTGCGGAGAGACCCAGTACTTC	CNVAGEQCGETQYF
many	TRBD1	TRBV7-9	TRBJ2-2	TGTGCCAGCTCCCCCGTAACAGGGGGCTTGACCGGGGAGCTGTTTTTT	CASSPVTGGLTGELFF
.	.	TRBV29-1	TRBJ1-1	TGCAGCGTTGAAGCTTCTCCTTGGCGCACTGAAGCTTTCTTT	CSVEASPWRTEAFF
.	.	TRBV6-2/TRBV6-3	TRBJ2-1	TGTGTCAGCAGTCACGGTACGGGAGCGGATGCGGGTAAGCAGTTCTTC	CVSSHGTGADAGKQFF
many	.	TRBV6-6	TRBJ1-2	TGTGCCAGCAGTATGCCCGAGGATGGCTACACCTTC	CASSMPEDGYTF
once	.	TRBV20-1	TRBJ1-1	TGCAGTGTTAGGAGTCTCGAGGAGCACTTT	CSVRSLEEHF
.	TRBD2	TRBV20-1	TRBJ2-3	TGCAGTGCTAGAGGGAACTTAGCGGGGCCAGATACGCAGTATTTT	CSARGNLAGPDTQYF
.	.	TRBV6-6	TRBJ2-3	TGTGCCAGCACTTACGGAGAGGACAGTTTCTACACAGATACGTACTATTTT	CASTYGEDSFYTDTYYF
.	.	TRBV4-1	TRBJ1-5	TGCGCCAGTAACCCCAGATGGAATCGGCATCAGCCCCAGCATTTT	CASNPRWNRHQPQHF
.	.	TRBV4-2	TRBJ2-4	TGTGCCAGCAGCCAAGAGCAGGCTATCGGATCGTTAGCCAAAAACGTTCAGTACTTC	CASSQEQAIGSLAKNVQYF
.	.	TRBV6-2/TRBV6-3	TRBJ2-7	TGTGTCAGCAGACAGACCACAGGTACCTTCTCCTACGAGCACTACTTC	CVSRQTTGTFSYEHYF
.	.	TRBV13	TRBJ1-1	TGTGCCAGCAGCATGCAATGGAACACTGAAGCTTTCTTT	CASSMQWNTEAFF
.	.	TRBV6-5	TRBJ2-6	TGTGCCAGCACTCACGGGGCCTCTGGGGCCAGCGTCCTGACTTTC	CASTHGASGASVLTF
many	.	TRBV21-1	TRBJ2-1	TGTGCCAGCAGCAAAGCTGCGTTTCCCATACCCAATGAGCAGTTCTTC	CASSKAAFPIPNEQFF
few	.	TRBV6-5	TRBJ2-3	TGTGCCAGCAGTTACTGGGGGACTTCTAGCACAGATACGCAGTATTTT	CASSYWGTSSTDTQYF
many	TRBD2	TRBV6-6	TRBJ2-7	TGTGCCAGCAGGTCGACTAGCGGGGGTTCCTACGAGCAGTACTTC	CASRSTSGGSYEQYF
once	TRBD2	TRBV4-1	TRBJ2-2	TGCACCAGCAGCCAGGCCCTGACTAGCGGGGGGGCTTCCGGGGAGCTGTTTTTT	CTSSQALTSGGASGELFF
many	.	TRBV30	TRBJ2-7	TGTGCCTGGAGTAGGGGACTGGCCGGCGAGCAGTACTTC	CAWSRGLAGEQYF
many	.	TRBV6-1	TRBJ2-5	TGTGCCAGCAGTGTAGAGACCCAGTACTTC	CASSVETQYF
.	TRBD1	TRBV20-1	TRBJ2-7	TGCAGTGCTAGAGAAGACAGGGGCGGGCAATATTTC	CSAREDRGGQYF
.	TRBD2	TRBV5-1	TRBJ2-1	TGCGCCAGCAGCTTCCTAGCGGTAAGGGATGAGCAGTTCTTC	CASSFLAVRDEQFF
.	TRBD1	TRBV6-5	TRBJ1-2	TGTGTCAGTGCCAGGGGGCGCGATAACTATGGCTACACCTTC	CVSARGRDNYGYTF
.	.	TRBV6-1	TRBJ1-2	TGTGCCAGCAGCTACGGGCAGCGGGACTACACCTTC	CASSYGQRDYTF
large	.	TRBV29-1	TRBJ2-1	TGCAGCGTTGAAGGGACTTTCCTCTCCTACAATGAGCAGTTCTTC	CSVEGTFLSYNEQFF
.	.	TRBV6-6	TRBJ1-1	TGTGTCAGCAATCCTCCGAGCACTGAAGCTTCCTTT	CVSNPPSTEASF
.	TRBD1	TRBV19	TRBJ1-2	TGTGCCAGTAGTTTGACAGGGATGGGGGATGGCTACACCTTC	CASSLTGMGDGYTF
.	.	TRBV20-1	TRBJ2-5	TGCAGTGCCGAAGGAGAGACCCAGTACTTC	CSAEGETQYF
once	.	TRBV6-6	TRBJ1-6	TGTGCCAACACTCCGACAAGGAAAAGCTCACCCCTCCACTTT	CANTPTRKSSPLHF